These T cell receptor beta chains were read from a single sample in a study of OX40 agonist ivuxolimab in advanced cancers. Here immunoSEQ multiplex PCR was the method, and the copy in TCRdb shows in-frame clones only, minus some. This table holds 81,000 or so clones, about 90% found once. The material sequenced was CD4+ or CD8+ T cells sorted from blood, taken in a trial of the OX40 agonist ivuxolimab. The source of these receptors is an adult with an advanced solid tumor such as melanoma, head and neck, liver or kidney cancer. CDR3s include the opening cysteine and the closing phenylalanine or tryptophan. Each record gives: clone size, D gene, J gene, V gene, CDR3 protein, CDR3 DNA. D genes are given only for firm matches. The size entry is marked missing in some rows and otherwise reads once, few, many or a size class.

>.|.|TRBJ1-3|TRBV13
CASSLAISGNTIYF
TGTGCCAGCAGCTTAGCTATCTCTGGAAACACCATATATTTT
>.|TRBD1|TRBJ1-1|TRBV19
CASSMDRGVNTEAFF
TGTGCCAGTAGTATGGACAGGGGTGTGAACACTGAAGCTTTCTTT
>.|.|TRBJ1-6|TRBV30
CAWSAGAGNSPLHF
TGTGCCTGGAGTGCGGGGGCAGGTAATTCACCCCTCCACTTT
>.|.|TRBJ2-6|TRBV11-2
CASSKGPGVVPSGANVLTF
TGTGCCAGCAGCAAGGGGCCAGGGGTGGTCCCCTCTGGGGCCAACGTCCTGACTTTC
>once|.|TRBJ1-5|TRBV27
CASSPNLNQPQHF
TGTGCCAGCAGTCCCAACCTAAATCAGCCCCAGCATTTT
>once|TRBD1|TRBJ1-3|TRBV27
CASSLGQAGNTIYF
TGTGCCAGCAGTTTAGGACAGGCTGGAAACACCATATATTTT
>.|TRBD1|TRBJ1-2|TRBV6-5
CASRPGQGQGYTF
TGTGCCAGCAGGCCCGGACAGGGCCAAGGCTACACCTTC
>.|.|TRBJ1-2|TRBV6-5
CASSMTGSSSDGYTF
TGTGCCAGCAGTATGACAGGATCGAGCAGCGATGGCTACACCTTC
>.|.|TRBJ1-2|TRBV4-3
CASSQDPWPHEGGYTF
TGCGCCAGCAGCCAAGATCCGTGGCCTCACGAGGGTGGCTACACCTTC
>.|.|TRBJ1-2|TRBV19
CASLRGGHYGYTF
TGTGCCAGCCTCCGCGGGGGCCACTATGGCTACACCTTC
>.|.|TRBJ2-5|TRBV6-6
CASSYSAGMETQYF
TGTGCCAGCAGTTACTCGGCGGGTATGGAGACCCAGTACTTC
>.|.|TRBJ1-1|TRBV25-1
CASSEPGVVTEAFF
TGTGCCAGCAGTGAACCGGGGGTGGTTACTGAAGCTTTCTTT
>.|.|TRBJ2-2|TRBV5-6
CASSPLTNTGELFF
TGTGCCAGCAGCCCACTCACAAACACCGGGGAGCTGTTTTTT
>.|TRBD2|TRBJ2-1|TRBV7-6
CASSLVVSGGASEQFF
TGTGCCAGCAGCTTGGTTGTTAGCGGGGGGGCCAGTGAGCAGTTCTTC
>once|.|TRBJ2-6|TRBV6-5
CASSWGAGANVLTF
TGTGCCAGCAGTTGGGGCGCTGGGGCCAACGTCCTGACTTTC
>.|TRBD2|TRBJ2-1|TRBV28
CASRVAGGGYNEQFF
TGTGCCAGCAGGGTAGCGGGAGGGGGTTACAATGAGCAGTTCTTC
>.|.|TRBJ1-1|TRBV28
CASSSFPGGNTEAFF
TGTGCCAGCAGTTCGTTCCCCGGGGGGAACACTGAAGCTTTCTTT
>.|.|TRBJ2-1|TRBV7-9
CASRFEAGHFGGEQFF
TGTGCCAGCAGGTTCGAGGCAGGGCACTTCGGGGGTGAGCAGTTCTTC
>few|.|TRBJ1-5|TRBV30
CAWSRDNNQPQHF
TGTGCCTGGAGCCGGGACAACAATCAGCCCCAGCATTTT
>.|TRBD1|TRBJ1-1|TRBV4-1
CASSPRGGQGTTEAFF
TGCGCCAGCAGCCCGCGAGGTGGACAGGGGACCACTGAAGCTTTCTTT
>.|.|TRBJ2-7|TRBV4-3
CASSQDGRVWDEQYF
TGCGCCAGCAGCCAAGATGGCAGGGTCTGGGACGAGCAGTACTTC
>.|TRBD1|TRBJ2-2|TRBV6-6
CASSYEQGWGELFF
TGTGCCAGCAGTTACGAACAGGGGTGGGGGGAGCTGTTTTTT
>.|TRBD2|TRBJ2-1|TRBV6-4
CASSEREGPYNEQFF
TGTGCCAGCAGTGAGCGGGAGGGTCCCTACAATGAGCAGTTCTTC
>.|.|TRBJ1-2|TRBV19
CANGGRYRFQDYGYTF
TGTGCCAATGGGGGGCGGTACCGGTTTCAAGACTATGGCTACACCTTC
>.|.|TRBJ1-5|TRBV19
CASTILDQPQHF
TGTGCCAGTACTATCTTGGACCAGCCCCAGCATTTT
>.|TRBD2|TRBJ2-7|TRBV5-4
CASSLGTSASYEQYF
TGTGCCAGCAGCTTGGGGACTAGCGCCTCCTACGAGCAGTACTTC
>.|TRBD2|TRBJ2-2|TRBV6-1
CASSEAGGLAGGLTGELFF
TGTGCCAGCAGTGAAGCGGGAGGACTAGCGGGAGGGCTAACCGGGGAGCTGTTTTTT
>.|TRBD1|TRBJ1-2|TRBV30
CAWEPQGVHRTF
TGTGCCTGGGAACCACAGGGGGTTCATCGCACCTTC
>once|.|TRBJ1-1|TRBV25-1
CASSLGETGPTEAFF
TGTGCCAGCAGTTTAGGAGAGACAGGACCCACTGAAGCTTTCTTT
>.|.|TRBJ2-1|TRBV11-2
CASRDFQGSDEQFF
TGTGCCAGCCGGGACTTTCAAGGAAGCGATGAGCAGTTCTTC
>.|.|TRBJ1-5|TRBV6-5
CASSYLGNQPQHF
TGTGCCAGCAGTTACTTAGGCAATCAGCCCCAGCATTTT
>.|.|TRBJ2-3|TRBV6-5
CASSYSGTRTTDTQYF
TGTGCCAGCAGTTACTCCGGGACACGGACAACAGATACGCAGTATTTT
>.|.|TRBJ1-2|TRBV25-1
CASSELAGGYTF
TGTGCCAGCAGTGAATTGGCCGGTGGCTACACCTTC
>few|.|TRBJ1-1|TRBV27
CASSRSGTEAFF
TGTGCCAGCAGTCGATCTGGGACTGAAGCTTTCTTT
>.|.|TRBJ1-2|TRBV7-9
CASSPRGTDSYGYTF
TGTGCCAGCAGCCCCCGTGGCACCGACTCCTATGGCTACACCTTC
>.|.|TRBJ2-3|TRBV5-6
CASSPGTITDTQYF
TGTGCCAGCAGCCCTGGGACCATCACAGATACGCAGTATTTT
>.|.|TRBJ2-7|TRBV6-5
CASSLSSGYEQYF
TGTGCCAGCAGTCTGTCTTCGGGCTACGAGCAGTACTTC
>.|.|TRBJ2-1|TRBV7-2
CASSRGWASYNEQFF
TGTGCCAGCAGCCGGGGTTGGGCATCCTACAATGAGCAGTTCTTC
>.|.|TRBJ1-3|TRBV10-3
CATQSGNTIYF
TGTGCCACCCAGTCTGGAAACACCATATATTTT
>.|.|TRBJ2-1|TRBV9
CASSVGGFSYNEQFF
TGTGCCAGCAGCGTTGGCGGTTTCTCCTACAATGAGCAGTTCTTC
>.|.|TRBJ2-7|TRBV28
CASSLGTLSYEQYF
TGTGCCAGCAGTTTAGGGACATTAAGCTACGAGCAGTACTTC
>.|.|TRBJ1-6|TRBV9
CASSVGQEAPHSPLHF
TGTGCCAGCAGCGTAGGCCAGGAGGCTCCACATTCACCCCTCCACTTT
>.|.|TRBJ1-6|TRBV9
CASSVEGSPDSPLHF
TGTGCCAGCAGCGTAGAGGGCAGTCCTGATTCACCCCTCCACTTT
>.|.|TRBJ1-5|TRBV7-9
CASSLENQPQHF
TGTGCCAGCAGCTTAGAGAATCAGCCCCAGCATTTT
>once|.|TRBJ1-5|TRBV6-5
CASSYTTANNQPQHF
TGTGCCAGCAGTTATACGACCGCTAACAATCAGCCCCAGCATTTT
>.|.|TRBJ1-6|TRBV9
CASSGTGKGINSPLHF
TGTGCCAGCAGCGGCACAGGGAAGGGGATAAATTCACCCCTCCACTTT
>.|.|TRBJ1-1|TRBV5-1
CASSPTGFLTEAFF
TGCGCCAGCAGCCCAACAGGGTTTCTTACTGAAGCTTTCTTT
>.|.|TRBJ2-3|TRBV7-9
CASPADSGSLTDTQYF
TGTGCCAGCCCAGCCGATAGCGGATCTTTAACAGATACGCAGTATTTT
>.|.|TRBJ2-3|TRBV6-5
CASSLTSLTDTQYF
TGTGCCAGCAGTCTAACTAGCCTCACAGATACGCAGTATTTT
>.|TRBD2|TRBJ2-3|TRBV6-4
CASHPTSGAPTDTQYF
TGTGCCAGCCACCCGACTAGCGGAGCCCCCACAGATACGCAGTATTTT
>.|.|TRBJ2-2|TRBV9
CASSVDSPYTGELFF
TGTGCCAGCAGCGTGGACAGTCCCTACACCGGGGAGCTGTTTTTT
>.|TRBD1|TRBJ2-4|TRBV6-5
CASSYFGQGQNIQYF
TGTGCCAGCAGTTACTTTGGACAGGGCCAAAACATTCAGTACTTC
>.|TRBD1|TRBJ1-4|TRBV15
CATSRDPPGQVGRNEKLFF
TGTGCCACCAGCAGAGATCCTCCGGGACAGGTTGGGAGAAATGAAAAACTGTTTTTT
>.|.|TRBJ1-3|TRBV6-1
CASSVRGSGNTIYF
TGTGCCAGCAGTGTACGGGGCTCTGGAAACACCATATATTTT